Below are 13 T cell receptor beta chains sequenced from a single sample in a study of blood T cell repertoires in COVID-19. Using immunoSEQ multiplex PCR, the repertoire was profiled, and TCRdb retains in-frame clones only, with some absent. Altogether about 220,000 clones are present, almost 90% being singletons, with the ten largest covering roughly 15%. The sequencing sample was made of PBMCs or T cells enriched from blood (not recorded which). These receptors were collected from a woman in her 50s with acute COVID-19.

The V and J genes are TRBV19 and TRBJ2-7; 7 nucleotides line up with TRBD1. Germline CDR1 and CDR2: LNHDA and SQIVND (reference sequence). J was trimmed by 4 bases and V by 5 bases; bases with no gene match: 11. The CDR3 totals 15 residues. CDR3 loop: CASSVAGTVSYEQYF. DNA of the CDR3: TGTGCCAGTAGTGTTGCCGGGACAGTTTCTTACGAGCAGTACTTC.

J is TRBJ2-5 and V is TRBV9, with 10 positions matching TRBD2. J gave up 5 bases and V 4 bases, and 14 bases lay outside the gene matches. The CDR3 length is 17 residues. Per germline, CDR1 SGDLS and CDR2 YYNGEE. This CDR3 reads CASSPRTSGGGRETQYF. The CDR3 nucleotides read TGTGCCAGCAGCCCACGGACTAGCGGAGGCGGAAGGGAGACCCAGTACTTC.

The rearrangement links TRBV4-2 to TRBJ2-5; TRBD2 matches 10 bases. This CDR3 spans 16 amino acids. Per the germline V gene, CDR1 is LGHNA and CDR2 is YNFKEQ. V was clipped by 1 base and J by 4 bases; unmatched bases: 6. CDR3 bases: TGTGCCAGCAGCCAAGTCAGCGGGAGGGCCGTAGAGACCCAGTACTTC. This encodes CASSQVSGRAVETQYF.

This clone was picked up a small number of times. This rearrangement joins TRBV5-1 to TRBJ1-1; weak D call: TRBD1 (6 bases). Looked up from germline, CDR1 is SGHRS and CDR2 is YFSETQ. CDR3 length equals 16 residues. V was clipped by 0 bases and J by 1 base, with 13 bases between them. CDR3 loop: CASSLGRTDQNTEAFF. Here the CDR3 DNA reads TGCGCCAGCAGCTTGGGACGGACAGACCAGAACACTGAAGCTTTCTTT.

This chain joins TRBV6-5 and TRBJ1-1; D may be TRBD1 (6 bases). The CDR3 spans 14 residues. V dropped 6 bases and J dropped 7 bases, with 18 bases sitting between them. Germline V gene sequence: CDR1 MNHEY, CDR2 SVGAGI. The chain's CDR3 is CASRSPLGAGEAFF. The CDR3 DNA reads TGTGCCAGCAGATCCCCTCTGGGGGCAGGTGAAGCTTTCTTT.

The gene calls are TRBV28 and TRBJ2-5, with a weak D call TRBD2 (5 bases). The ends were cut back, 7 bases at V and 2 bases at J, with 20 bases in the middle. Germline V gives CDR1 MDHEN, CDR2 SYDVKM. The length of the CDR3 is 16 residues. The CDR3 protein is CASNSDRETEQETQYF. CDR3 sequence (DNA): TGTGCCAGCAATTCGGACCGGGAAACAGAACAAGAGACCCAGTACTTC.

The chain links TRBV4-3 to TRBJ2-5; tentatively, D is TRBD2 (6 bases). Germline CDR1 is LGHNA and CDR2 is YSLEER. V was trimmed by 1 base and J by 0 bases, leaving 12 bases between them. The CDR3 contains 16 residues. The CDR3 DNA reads TGCGCCAGCAGCCAAGGTAGCGGAGCCAACCAAGAGACCCAGTACTTC. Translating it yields CASSQGSGANQETQYF.

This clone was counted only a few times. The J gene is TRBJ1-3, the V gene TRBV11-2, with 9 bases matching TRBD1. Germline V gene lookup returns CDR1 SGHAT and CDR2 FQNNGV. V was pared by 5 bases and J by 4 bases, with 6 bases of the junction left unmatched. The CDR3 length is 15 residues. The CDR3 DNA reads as TGTGCCAGCAGCCGGGACAGGGCTTTAGGAAACACCATATATTTT. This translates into CASSRDRALGNTIYF.

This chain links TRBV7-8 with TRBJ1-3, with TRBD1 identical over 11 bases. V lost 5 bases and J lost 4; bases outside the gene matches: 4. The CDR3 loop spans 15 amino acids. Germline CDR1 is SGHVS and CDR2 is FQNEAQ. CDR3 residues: CASSTGTGGGNTIYF. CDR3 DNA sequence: TGTGCCAGCAGCACCGGGACAGGGGGAGGAAACACCATATATTTT.

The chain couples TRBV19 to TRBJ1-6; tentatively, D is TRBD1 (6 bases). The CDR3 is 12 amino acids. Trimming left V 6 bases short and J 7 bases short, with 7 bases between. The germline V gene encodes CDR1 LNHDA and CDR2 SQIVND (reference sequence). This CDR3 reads CASSDRNSPLHF. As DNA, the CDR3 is TGTGCCAGTAGCGACAGGAATTCACCCCTCCACTTT.

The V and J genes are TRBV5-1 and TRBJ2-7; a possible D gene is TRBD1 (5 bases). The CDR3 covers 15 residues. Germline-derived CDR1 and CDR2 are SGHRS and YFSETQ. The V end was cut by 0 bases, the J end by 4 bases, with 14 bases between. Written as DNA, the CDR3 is TGCGCCAGCAGCTTGGTGGGCAGGGTAGGGTACGAGCAGTACTTC. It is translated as CASSLVGRVGYEQYF.

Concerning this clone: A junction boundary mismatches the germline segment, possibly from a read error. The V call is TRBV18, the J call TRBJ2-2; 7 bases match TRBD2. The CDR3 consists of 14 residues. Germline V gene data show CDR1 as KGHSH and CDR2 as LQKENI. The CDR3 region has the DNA TGTGCCAGCTCAGCACCGACTAGCCCCGGGGAGCTGTTTTTT. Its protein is CASSAPTSPGELFF. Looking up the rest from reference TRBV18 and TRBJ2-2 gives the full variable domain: NAGVMQNPRHLVRRRGQEARLRCSPMKGHSHVYWYRQLPEEGLKFMVYLQKENIIDESGMPKERFSAEFPKEGPSILRIQQVVRGDSAAYFCASSAPTSPGELFFGEGSRLTVL.

The CDR3 loop reads CASSLSVDEQYF. CDR3 bases: TGTGCCAGCAGTTTATCGGTTGACGAGCAGTACTTC. The chain joins TRBV28 to TRBJ2-7, with unresolved D. Germline CDR1 MDHEN, CDR2 SYDVKM. This CDR3 has 12 residues. V was pared by 1 base and J by 5 bases, with 6 bases between.